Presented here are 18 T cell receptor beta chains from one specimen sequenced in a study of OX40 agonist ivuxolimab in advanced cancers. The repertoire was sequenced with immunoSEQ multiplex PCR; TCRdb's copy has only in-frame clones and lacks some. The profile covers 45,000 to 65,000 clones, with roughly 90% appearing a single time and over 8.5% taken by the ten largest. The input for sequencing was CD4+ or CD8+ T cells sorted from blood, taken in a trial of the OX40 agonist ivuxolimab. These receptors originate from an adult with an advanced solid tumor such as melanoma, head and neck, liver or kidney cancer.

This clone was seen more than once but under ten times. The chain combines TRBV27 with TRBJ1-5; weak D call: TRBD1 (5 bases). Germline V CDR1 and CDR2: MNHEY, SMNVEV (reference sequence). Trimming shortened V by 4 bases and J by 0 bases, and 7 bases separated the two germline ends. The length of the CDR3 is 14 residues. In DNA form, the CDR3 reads TGTGCCAGCAGTTCGGGGGGTAGCAATCAGCCCCAGCATTTT. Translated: CASSSGGSNQPQHF.

CDR3 nucleotide sequence: TGTGCCAGCAGTTACTCGGGAGGGTATGGCTACACCTTC. As protein: CASSYSGGYGYTF. The chain joins TRBV6-5 to TRBJ1-2; D is unresolved. The CDR3 extends over 13 amino acids. Germline V gene sequence: CDR1 MNHEY, CDR2 SVGAGI. V was cut by 0 bases and J by 5 bases, with 7 bases left in between.

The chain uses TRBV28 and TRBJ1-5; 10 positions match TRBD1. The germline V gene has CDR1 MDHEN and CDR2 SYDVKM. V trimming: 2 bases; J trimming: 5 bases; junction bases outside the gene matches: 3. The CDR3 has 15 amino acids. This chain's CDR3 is CASSLVGQGYQPQHF. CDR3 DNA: TGTGCCAGCAGTTTAGTGGGACAGGGGTATCAGCCCCAGCATTTT.

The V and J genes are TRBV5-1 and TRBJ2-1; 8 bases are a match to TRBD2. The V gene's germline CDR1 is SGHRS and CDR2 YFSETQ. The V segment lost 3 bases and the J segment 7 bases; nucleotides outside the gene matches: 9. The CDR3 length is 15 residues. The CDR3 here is CASSSQRELYNEQFF. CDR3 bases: TGCGCCAGCAGCTCTCAGCGGGAGTTATATAATGAGCAGTTCTTC. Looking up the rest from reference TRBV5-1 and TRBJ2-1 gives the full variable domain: KAGVTQTPRYLIKTRGQQVTLSCSPISGHRSVSWYQQTPGQGLQFLFEYFSETQRNKGNFPGRFSGRQFSNSRSEMNVSTLELGDSALYLCASSSQRELYNEQFFGPGTRLTVL.

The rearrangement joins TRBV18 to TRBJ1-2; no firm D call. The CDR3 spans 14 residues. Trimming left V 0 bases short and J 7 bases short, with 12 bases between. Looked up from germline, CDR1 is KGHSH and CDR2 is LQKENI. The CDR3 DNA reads TGTGCCAGCTCACCACCGGAAGGATATCTTGGCTACACCTTC. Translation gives CASSPPEGYLGYTF.

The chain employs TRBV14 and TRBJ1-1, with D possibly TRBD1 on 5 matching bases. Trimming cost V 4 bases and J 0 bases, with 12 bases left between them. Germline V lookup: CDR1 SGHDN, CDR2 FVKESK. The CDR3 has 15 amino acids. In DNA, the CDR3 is TGTGCCAGCAGCCTCGGCGGGGGAATGAACACTGAAGCTTTCTTT. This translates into CASSLGGGMNTEAFF.

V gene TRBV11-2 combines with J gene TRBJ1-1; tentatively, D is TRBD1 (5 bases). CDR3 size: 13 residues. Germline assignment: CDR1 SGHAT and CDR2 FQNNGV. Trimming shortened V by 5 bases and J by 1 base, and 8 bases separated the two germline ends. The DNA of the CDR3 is TGTGCCAGCAGCGTCACAGGGAACACTGAAGCTTTCTTT. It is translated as CASSVTGNTEAFF.

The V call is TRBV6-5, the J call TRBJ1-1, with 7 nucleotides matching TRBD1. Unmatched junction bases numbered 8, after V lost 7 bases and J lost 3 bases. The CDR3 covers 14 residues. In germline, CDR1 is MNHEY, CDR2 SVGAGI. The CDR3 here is CASISSGGYTEAFF. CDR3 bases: TGTGCCAGCATCTCCTCAGGGGGGTACACTGAAGCTTTCTTT.

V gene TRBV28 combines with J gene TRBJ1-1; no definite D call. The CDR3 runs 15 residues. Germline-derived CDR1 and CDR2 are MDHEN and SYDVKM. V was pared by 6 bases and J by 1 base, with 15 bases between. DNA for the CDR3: TGTGCCAGCAGCTATAACCTCCTACCGAACACTGAAGCTTTCTTT. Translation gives CASSYNLLPNTEAFF. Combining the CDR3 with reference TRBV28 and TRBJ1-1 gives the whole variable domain DVKVTQSSRYLVKRTGEKVFLECVQDMDHENMFWYRQDPGLGLRLIYFSYDVKMKEKGDIPEGYSVSREKKERFSLILESASTNQTSMYLCASSYNLLPNTEAFFGQGTRLTVV.

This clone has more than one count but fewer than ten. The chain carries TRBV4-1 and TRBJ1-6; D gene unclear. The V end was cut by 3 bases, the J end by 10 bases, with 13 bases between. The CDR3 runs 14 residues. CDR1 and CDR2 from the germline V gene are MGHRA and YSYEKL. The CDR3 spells CASSQVILGSPLHF. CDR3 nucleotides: TGCGCCAGCAGCCAGGTGATCCTAGGATCACCCCTCCACTTT.

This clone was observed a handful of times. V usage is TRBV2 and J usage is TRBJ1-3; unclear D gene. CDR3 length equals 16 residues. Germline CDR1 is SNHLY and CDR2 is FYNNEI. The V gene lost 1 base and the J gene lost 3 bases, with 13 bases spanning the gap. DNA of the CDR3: TGTGCCAGCAGTGAAGGCGCCGCAGGCTATGGAAACACCATATATTTT. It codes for CASSEGAAGYGNTIYF.

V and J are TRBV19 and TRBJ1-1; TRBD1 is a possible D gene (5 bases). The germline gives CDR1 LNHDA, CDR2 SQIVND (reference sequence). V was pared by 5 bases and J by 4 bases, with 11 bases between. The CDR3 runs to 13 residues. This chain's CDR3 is CASSLGDLTEAFF. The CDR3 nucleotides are TGTGCCAGTAGTCTGGGGGACCTCACTGAAGCTTTCTTT. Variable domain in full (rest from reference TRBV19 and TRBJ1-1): DGGITQSPKYLFRKEGQNVTLSCEQNLNHDAMYWYRQDPGQGLRLIYYSQIVNDFQKGDIAEGYSVSREKKESFPLTVTSAQKNPTAFYLCASSLGDLTEAFFGQGTRLTVV.

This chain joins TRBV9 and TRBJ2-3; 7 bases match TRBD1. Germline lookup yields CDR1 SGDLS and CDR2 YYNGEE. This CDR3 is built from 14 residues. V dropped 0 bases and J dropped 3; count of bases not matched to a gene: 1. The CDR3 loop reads CASSVDRGTDTQYF. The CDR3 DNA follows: TGTGCCAGCAGCGTAGACAGGGGTACAGATACGCAGTATTTT.

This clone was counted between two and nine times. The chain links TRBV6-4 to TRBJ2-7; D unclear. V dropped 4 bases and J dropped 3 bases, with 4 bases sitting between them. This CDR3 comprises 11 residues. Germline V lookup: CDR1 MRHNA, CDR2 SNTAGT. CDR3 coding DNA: TGTGCCAGCAGTGGGGGCTACGAGCAGTACTTC. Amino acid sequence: CASSGGYEQYF.

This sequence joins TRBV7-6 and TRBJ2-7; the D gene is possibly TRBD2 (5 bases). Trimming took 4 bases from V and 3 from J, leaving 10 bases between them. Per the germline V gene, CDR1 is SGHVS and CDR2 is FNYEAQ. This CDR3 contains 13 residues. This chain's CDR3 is CASSSILDYEQYF. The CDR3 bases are TGTGCCAGCAGCTCCATACTAGACTACGAGCAGTACTTC. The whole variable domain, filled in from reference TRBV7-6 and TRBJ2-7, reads GAGVSQSPRYKVTKRGQDVALRCDPISGHVSLYWYRQALGQGPEFLTYFNYEAQQDKSGLPNDRFSAERPEGSISTLTIQRTEQRDSAMYRCASSSILDYEQYFGPGTRLTVT.

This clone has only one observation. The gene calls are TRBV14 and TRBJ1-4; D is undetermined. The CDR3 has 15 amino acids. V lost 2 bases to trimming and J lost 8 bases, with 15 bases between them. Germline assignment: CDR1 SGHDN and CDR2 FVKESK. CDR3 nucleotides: TGTGCCAGCAGCCAATTCGGCACCATGGAAGAAAAACTGTTTTTT. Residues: CASSQFGTMEEKLFF. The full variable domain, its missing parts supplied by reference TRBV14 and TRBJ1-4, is EAGVTQFPSHSVIEKGQTVTLRCDPISGHDNLYWYRRVMGKEIKFLLHFVKESKQDESGMPNNRFLAERTGGTYSTLKVQPAELEDSGVYFCASSQFGTMEEKLFFGSGTQLSVL.

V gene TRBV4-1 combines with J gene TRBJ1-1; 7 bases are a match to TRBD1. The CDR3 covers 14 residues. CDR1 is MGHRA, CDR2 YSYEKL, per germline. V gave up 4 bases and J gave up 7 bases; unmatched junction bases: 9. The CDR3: CASSPWEGGGEAFF. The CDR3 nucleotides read TGCGCCAGCAGCCCCTGGGAAGGGGGCGGTGAAGCTTTCTTT.

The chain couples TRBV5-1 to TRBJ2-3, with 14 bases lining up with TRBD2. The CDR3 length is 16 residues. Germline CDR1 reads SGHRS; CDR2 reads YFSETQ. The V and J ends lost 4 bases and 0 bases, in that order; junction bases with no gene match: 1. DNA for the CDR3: TGCGCCAGCAGCGGGACTAGCGGGGGAAGCACAGATACGCAGTATTTT. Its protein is CASSGTSGGSTDTQYF.